A single sample gave rise to the 9 T cell receptor beta chains below, sequenced in a study of early T cells in non-severe SARS-CoV-2 infection. TCRdb re-analysed the 5' RACE reads in MiXCR, keeping a single row per CDR3 protein. Among 120,000 or so distinct CDR3 sequences listed, over 10% were seen once. The sample in question was whole blood, obtained at baseline. The receptors here all came from an adult who was a healthcare worker with PCR-confirmed SARS-CoV-2 infection or an uninfected control (not recorded which).

This clonotype turned up a few times. The chain is built from TRBV12-3 or TRBV12-4 and TRBJ2-3, with 8 bases that match TRBD1. The CDR3 has 18 amino acids. The J segment lost 0 bases and the V segment lost 6 bases, leaving 14 bases of the junction unmatched. The CDR3 region is CASRPGTGQASSTDTQYF. CDR3 coding DNA: TGTGCCAGCAGACCTGGGACAGGCCAAGCGTCTAGCACAGATACGCAGTATTTT.

This clonotype was counted ten times or more. CDR3 amino acids: CASSYDGNYNEQFF. In DNA form, the CDR3 reads TGTGCCAGCAGTTACGACGGGAACTACAATGAGCAGTTCTTC. The V and J genes are TRBV6-5 and TRBJ2-1, with TRBD2 as a possible D gene (5 bases). Germline values: CDR1 MNHEY, CDR2 SVGAGI. Trimming took off 2 bases at V and 3 bases at J, with 8 bases between the two ends. The length of the CDR3 is 14 residues.

This clonotype appeared a few times. J is TRBJ2-1 and V is TRBV20-1; D remains unclear. The V gene lost 0 bases and the J gene lost 4 bases, with 7 bases spanning the gap. Germline V gene lookup returns CDR1 DFQATT and CDR2 SNEGSKA (reference sequence). CDR3 size: 13 residues. CDR3 bases: TGCAGTGCTAGAGAAGATCGATACAATGAGCAGTTCTTC. Protein sequence: CSAREDRYNEQFF.

This clonotype was seen a few times. The CDR3 loop is CASRRTGPDTIYF. CDR3 DNA: TGTGCCAGCAGGAGGACAGGGCCGGACACCATATATTTT. This rearrangement joins TRBV7-9 to TRBJ1-3; 8 nucleotides line up with TRBD1. This CDR3 region has 13 residues. CDR1 and CDR2 from the germline V gene are SEHNR and FQNEAQ (reference sequence). Trimming took 6 bases from V and 8 from J; bases not matched to a gene: 6.

This clonotype was counted only a few times. The chain links TRBV12-5 to TRBJ1-1; 8 bases are shared with TRBD1. This CDR3 is built from 14 residues. The V gene's germline CDR1 is LGHNT and CDR2 FRNRAP. J gave up 2 bases and V 6 bases, and 5 bases lay outside the gene matches. The CDR3 DNA sequence: TGTGCTAGTGGGGATGACAGGGGTAACACTGAAGCTTTCTTT. Its translation: CASGDDRGNTEAFF.

The chain joins TRBV5-1 to TRBJ2-5, with a tentative D call TRBD2 (5 bases). CDR3 length: 14 amino acids. CDR1 and CDR2 from the germline V gene are SGHRS and YFSETQ. Trimming took 2 bases from V and 5 from J, leaving 13 bases between them. The CDR3 bases are TGCGCCAGCAGCTTCGGGCAGAGAGGGGAGACCCAGTACTTC. This translates into CASSFGQRGETQYF.

This clonotype came up a few times. This chain uses TRBV18 with TRBJ1-1; D unresolved. Germline CDR1 reads KGHSH; CDR2 reads LQKENI. CDR3 size: 14 residues. V dropped 4 bases and J dropped 1 base, with 10 bases sitting between them. CDR3 coding DNA: TGTGCCAGCTCACTTAAGCCGGGGAACACTGAAGCTTTCTTT. Translation: CASSLKPGNTEAFF.

V usage is TRBV21-1 and J usage is TRBJ1-2. TRBV21-1 is noted as a pseudogene. This CDR3 is built from 15 residues. The CDR3 region has the DNA TGTGCCAGCAGCATATTCCGGTTCACTAACTATGGCTACACCTTC. The encoded protein is CASSIFRFTNYGYTF.

The gene calls are TRBV19 and TRBJ1-5, with D unresolved. The CDR3 length is 18 residues. Germline V gene data show CDR1 as LNHDA and CDR2 as SQIVND (reference sequence). Trimming shortened V by 3 bases and J by 0 bases, and 18 bases separated the two germline ends. CDR3: CASSIFSLKTGSNQPQHF. The CDR3 DNA is TGTGCCAGTAGTATCTTTAGTCTGAAAACGGGTAGCAATCAGCCCCAGCATTTT.